This T cell receptor (beta chain) appears in the sequencing data of a study of control samples from healthy donors and cancer patients. Measured with immunoSEQ multiplex PCR; TCRdb has only the in-frame clones, and not every one. The sample lists 46,000 or so clones, over 90% occurring once. This CDR3 spans 17 amino acids. This rearrangement joins TRBV12-2 to TRBJ1-1; the listed D gene, TRBD1, was not tested against the DNA. TRBV12-2 is classified as a pseudogene. The source material was PBMCs. The clonotype originates from a woman between 45 and 65 years old with head and neck cancer. CDR3 DNA: TGTGCAAGTCGCTTAGTGGGCAGGGTGAGGATGAACACTGAAGCTTTCTTT. It encodes CASRLVGRVRMNTEAFF.